The 11 T cell receptor beta chains in this list originate from one sample, sequenced in a study of shared clonotypes between healthy human individuals. Here immunoSEQ multiplex PCR was the method, and the copy in TCRdb shows in-frame clones only, minus some. Of some 350,000 clones in the sample, about 74% were seen once. The sequenced material came from memory CD4+ T cells sorted from blood. Subset: CD45RA-negative fraction. All receptors derive from a man under 40 in good health.

The V and J genes are TRBV10-3 and TRBJ2-3, with D possibly being TRBD1 (5 bases). This CDR3 region has 13 residues. Germline loops: CDR1 ENHRY, CDR2 SYGVKD. V was cut by 5 bases and J by 3 bases, with 9 bases left in between. CDR3 amino acids: CAISPPGTDTQYF. CDR3 coding DNA: TGTGCCATCAGTCCGCCAGGGACAGATACGCAGTATTTT.

Remarks on this clone: This probably arose from a read error, given a far larger clone one base away. DNA of the CDR3: TGTGCCAGCAGAGATGGAGGGAGAAGGACAGGGTCGTCCTACGAGCAGTACTTC. It is translated as CASRDGGRRTGSSYEQYF. The chain recombines TRBV11-2 with TRBJ2-7, with 8 nucleotides matching TRBD1. Germline V gives CDR1 SGHAT, CDR2 FQNNGV. V dropped 6 bases and J dropped 1; count of bases not matched to a gene: 17. CDR3 size: 18 residues.

This clone was detected many times. This chain joins TRBV5-1 and TRBJ2-1; TRBD2 agrees at 11 bases. CDR3 length equals 21 residues. The junction had 21 bases not matched to a gene; V was cut back by 6 bases and J by 1 base. Germline-derived CDR1 and CDR2 are SGHRS and YFSETQ. The chain's CDR3 is CASNPPRLAGSLWGSYNEQFF. CDR3 bases: TGCGCCAGCAACCCCCCCCGACTAGCGGGATCGTTGTGGGGTTCCTACAATGAGCAGTTCTTC.

V is TRBV28 and J is TRBJ2-1, with 14 bases identical to TRBD2. This CDR3 is built from 16 residues. Germline CDR1 MDHEN, CDR2 SYDVKM. Losses at the gene ends were 5 bases for V and 8 bases for J; bases not matched to a gene: 8. This CDR3 is CASSRPTSGRGDEQFF. CDR3 sequence (DNA): TGTGCCAGCAGTCGACCGACTAGCGGGAGGGGGGATGAGCAGTTCTTC.

V usage is TRBV6-5 and J usage is TRBJ1-1; the D is unclear. The length of the CDR3 is 14 residues. Looked up from germline, CDR1 is MNHEY and CDR2 is SVGAGI. The V gene lost 4 bases and the J gene lost 2 bases, with 11 bases spanning the gap. The CDR3 coding sequence is TGTGCCAGCAGTTTATCCCACCTAAACACTGAAGCTTTCTTT. It encodes CASSLSHLNTEAFF.

The chain has TRBV28 and TRBJ2-7; 9 nucleotides agree with TRBD1. CDR1 is MDHEN, CDR2 SYDVKM, per germline. With V trimmed by 3 bases and J by 2 bases, 5 bases remained unmatched. CDR3 length: 15 residues. CDR3 nucleotide sequence: TGTGCCAGCAGTTTGCCCGGACAGGGGACCTACGAGCAGTACTTC. Amino acid sequence: CASSLPGQGTYEQYF.

This rearrangement joins TRBV28 to TRBJ2-7; 8 bases are shared with TRBD1. Germline trimming cut 7 bases from V and 6 bases from J; bases unmatched to any gene: 11. The CDR3 length is 14 residues. Per germline, CDR1 MDHEN and CDR2 SYDVKM. As DNA, the CDR3 is TGTGCCAGCACCCAGACAGGGGCATCCGGCGAGCAGTACTTC. It encodes CASTQTGASGEQYF.

As concerns this clone: The DNA is omitted, as the CDR3 cannot be located on it reliably, and the CDR3 follows TCRdb's listing. This chain uses TRBV6-1 with TRBJ2-3; no check of the table's D call, TRBD1, against the DNA was made. The CDR3 is 13 amino acids long, termini counted. Germline-derived CDR1 and CDR2 are MNHNS and SASEGT. The CDR3 here is CASSSSDRNTQYF.

V gene TRBV4-1 combines with J gene TRBJ1-4, with no clear D. Germline values: CDR1 MGHRA, CDR2 YSYEKL. Trimming took 0 bases from V and 0 from J, leaving 11 bases between them. This CDR3 is built from 17 residues. CDR3 in DNA: TGCGCCAGCAGCCAAGAAGGTGGCGGCTCAACTAATGAAAAACTGTTTTTT. Translated: CASSQEGGGSTNEKLFF.

The genes are TRBV5-1 and TRBJ2-1; D gene unclear. Germline lookup yields CDR1 SGHRS and CDR2 YFSETQ. This CDR3 spans 12 amino acids. Trimming cost V 1 base and J 8 bases, with 7 bases left between them. The CDR3 here is CASSLTADEQFF. The DNA for the CDR3 is TGCGCCAGCAGCTTGACGGCTGATGAGCAGTTCTTC.

DNA of the CDR3: TGCGCCAGCAGTGACACGAATAGCAATCAGCCCCAGCATTTT. As protein: CASSDTNSNQPQHF. This chain links TRBV10-2 with TRBJ1-5; D is unclear. Trimming left V 3 bases short and J 0 bases short, with 6 bases between. Germline V gives CDR1 WSHSY, CDR2 SAAADI. CDR3 length: 14 amino acids.